The source of this T cell receptor (beta chain) is a study of shared clonotypes between healthy human individuals (dated by TCRdb to the early 2020s). At the level of the whole study: Two women and three men aged 18 to 49 years were included in the cohort. For each donor, CD4 naive and CD4 memory were each run on three plates, CD8 naive on two plates, and CD8 memory on one plate. To estimate repertoire size and how much clonotypes are shared between individuals, the study performed deep sequencing of blood TCR repertoires from 4 to 6 healthy adults. Libraries were prepared and TCR repertoires were sequenced by different laboratories using diverse techniques, in order to increase sequencing depth and limit assay-specific biases. Each donor's leukapheresis produced roughly between roughly 0.94 and 9.5 billion PBMCs.

Of note for this clone: The clone's antigen remains unknown. No base quality values were provided; no much bigger clone lies one nucleotide off.

Donors were healthy HIV-negative adults with no recently reported acute infections or vaccinations. All donors were Caucasian adults living in Nashville, Tennessee, USA. CD4+ T cells were enriched through magnetic negative selection, after which naive cells were positively selected on CD45RA and the remaining negative fraction served as the memory subset. Blood was obtained by leukapheresis, after which PBMCs were separated by Ficoll-Histopaque density gradient centrifugation and cryopreserved in liquid nitrogen vapor phase. Purity and quantity of every magnetically sorted T cell population were checked by analytical flow cytometry. Each sorted fraction had its genomic DNA isolated and then quantified by UV absorbance on a Nanodrop 2000c. Study-wide findings and limitations: Because the study included only a small number of donors, the genetic and exposure-history diversity represented was limited. Rarefaction of sorted-subset datasets indicated incomplete sequencing despite the large sequencing depth. Pairwise subsampling indicated that sequencing depth was expected to affect the degree of clonotype sharing among donors. Only blood was sampled, and tissue TCR repertoires likely differ from those in blood. Naive subsets generally had larger estimated clonotype richness than memory subsets. Compared with non-shared clonotypes, the clonotypes found in all four sorted-subset donors had higher generation probabilities. Sharing across several donors was observed for about 5% of naive CD4, 3.5% of naive CD8, over 2% of memory CD4, and 0.4% of memory CD8 clonotypes.

Using the deep immunoSEQ assay, TCR CDR3 regions were amplified from genomic DNA by multiplex PCR. Extracted genomic DNA from each cell subset was spread evenly across all wells of several immunoSEQ 96-well plates, with each plate serving as a replicate. Each replicate PCR for sorted subsets received around 0.2 ug genomic DNA, equal to about 29,000 T cell genomes. Purified libraries were measured with a Qubit 3.0 fluorometer, size-checked on a Bioanalyzer 2100, and measured again with the KAPA Library Quantification kit. Each immunoSEQ 96-well plate was sequenced on its own single-read 150-cycle Illumina NextSeq 550 flow cell. The study's processing was this. The immunoSEQ output contained only junctional sequences without quality scores, so filtering could not match that applied to full-length reads. To assign V/J genes and CDR3, sequences were annotated using PyIR, a Python wrapper for IgBLAST v1.9, with IMGT germline references. Reads were removed for weak V/J assignments (E-value above 1e-6), missing CDR3, stop codons, out-of-frame junctions, or ambiguous translated residues. V3J clonotypes were defined as sequences sharing the same inferred V gene, J gene, and CDR3 amino acid sequence. The percentage overlap between two repertoires was calculated by dividing the number of shared unique clonotypes by the size of the smaller repertoire. Richness of each repertoire was evaluated using RTK rarefaction, the Chao1 estimator, and Recon v2.1 estimates of unobserved clonotypes. Generation probabilities were computed with OLGA for all TCRbeta clonotypes obtained by the gDNA method from a few donors. TCRdb stores this immuneACCESS table with in-frame sequences only. Part of the clones is absent; in the studies checked, under half of the shortfall reflects unresolved V genes, and no reason is known for the rest. Clone size and V and J calls were adopted from that table, with D and trimming inferred from the DNA. This sample comprises 2 million or so clones, approximately 95% of them detected only once. Clones ranked in the top ten supply 0.13% of the sample.

The receptor comes from a man aged 18 to 29 in good health. Sequenced sample: naive CD4+ T cells sorted from blood. What this sample's cell subset or site label stands for: CD45RA+ positively selected.

The nucleotide sequence reads as follows: TGTGCCAGCAGCTTATTGTATTTCGGGGCGAACACCGGGGAGCTGTTTTTT. Translated, it reads CASSLLYFGANTGELFF. This chain joins TRBV7-9 to TRBJ2-2, with TRBD2 perhaps the D gene, on 5 matching bases. Reading the germline V gene (reference sequence) gives CDR1 SEHNR and CDR2 FQNEAQ. From cysteine to phenylalanine, the CDR3 is 17 amino acids long. The only DNA kept is the CDR3, 51 bases in frame from the first base. The V and J ends are trimmed by 2 bases and 0 bases, leaving 13 bases between them. Extended through the reference TRBV7-9 and TRBJ2-2 proteins, this CDR3 yields the full variable domain: DTGVSQNPRHKITKRGQNVTFRCDPISEHNRLYWYRQTLGQGPEFLTYFQNEAQLEKSRLLSDRFSAERPKGSFSTLEIQRTEQGDSAMYLCASSLLYFGANTGELFFGEGSRLTVL.